This T cell receptor beta chain was observed in a study of shared clonotypes between healthy human individuals. This clone was recorded only once. Recent vaccinations or acute infections were absent in the healthy HIV-negative adult donors. Germline V CDR1 and CDR2: MNHEY, SVGAGI. Trimming removed 5 bases at V and 1 base at J, with 11 bases between. CDR3 length: 15 residues. The assay ran at deep level. Template for every sorted-subset replicate PCR totaled approximately 0.2 ug DNA, some 30,000 T cell genomes. Only in-frame clones appear in the TCRdb table, and some are missing; sequencing was by immunoSEQ multiplex PCR. The data show over a million clones, with roughly 96% seen just once and approximately 1.1% held by the top ten.

The rearrangement joins TRBV6-5 to TRBJ2-2, with D unresolved. This receptor was taken from a man aged 30 to 45 in good health. Sequences were obtained from naive CD4+ T cells sorted from blood. Sample subset: CD45RA+ positively selected. In DNA, the CDR3 is TGTGCCAGCAGTCCAGGATGGGAGAACACCGGGGAGCTGTTTTTT. Its translation is CASSPGWENTGELFF.